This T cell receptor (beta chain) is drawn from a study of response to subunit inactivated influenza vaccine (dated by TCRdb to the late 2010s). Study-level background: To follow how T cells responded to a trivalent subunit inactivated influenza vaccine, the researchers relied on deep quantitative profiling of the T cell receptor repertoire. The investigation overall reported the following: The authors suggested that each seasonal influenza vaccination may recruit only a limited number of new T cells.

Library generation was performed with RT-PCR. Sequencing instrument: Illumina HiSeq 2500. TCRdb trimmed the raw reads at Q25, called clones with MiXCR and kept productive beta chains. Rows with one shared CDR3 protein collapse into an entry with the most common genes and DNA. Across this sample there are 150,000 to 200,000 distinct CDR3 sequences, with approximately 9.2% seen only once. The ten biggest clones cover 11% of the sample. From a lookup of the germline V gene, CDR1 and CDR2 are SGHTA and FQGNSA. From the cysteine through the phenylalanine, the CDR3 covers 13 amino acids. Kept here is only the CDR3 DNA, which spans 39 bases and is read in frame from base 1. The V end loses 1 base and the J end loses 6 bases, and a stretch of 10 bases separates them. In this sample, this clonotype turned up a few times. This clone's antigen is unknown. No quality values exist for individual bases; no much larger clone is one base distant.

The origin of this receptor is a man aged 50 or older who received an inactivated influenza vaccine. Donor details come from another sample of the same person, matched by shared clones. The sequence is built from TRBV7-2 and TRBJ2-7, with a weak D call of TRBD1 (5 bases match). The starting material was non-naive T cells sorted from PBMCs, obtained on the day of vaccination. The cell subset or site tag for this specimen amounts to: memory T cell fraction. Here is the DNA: TGTGCCAGCAGCTTAGGGACACCCCCCGAGCAGTACTTC. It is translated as CASSLGTPPEQYF.